Listed here are 12 T cell receptor beta chains from one sample, sequenced in a study of Graves' ophthalmopathy and Graves' hyperthyroidism. Investigators amplified TCR beta CDR3 regions from RNA transcripts. First-round RT-PCR with HTBI primers preceded a second-round multiplex PCR. TCRdb redid the calling of the multiplex PCR reads with MiXCR, one entry per CDR3 protein. Of around 40,000 distinct CDR3 sequences listed, 40% to 65% are singletons. Sequencing input: peripheral blood. These receptors were collected from an adult man with Graves' ophthalmopathy.

V and J are TRBV19 and TRBJ2-6; TRBD2 might be the D (6 bases). Germline-derived CDR1 and CDR2 are LNHDA and SQIVND (reference sequence). Between the trimmed V and J ends, which lost 6 bases and 1 base, there was a span of 34 bases. This CDR3 contains 23 residues. The CDR3 DNA reads as TGTGCCAGTAGGTTTTCCGGGAGAGGGCAATATCAGCCCCAGCATTCTGGGGCCAACGTCCTGACTTTC. Its translation is CASRFSGRGQYQPQHSGANVLTF. The full variable domain, with the rest looked up from reference TRBV19 and TRBJ2-6, is DGGITQSPKYLFRKEGQNVTLSCEQNLNHDAMYWYRQDPGQGLRLIYYSQIVNDFQKGDIAEGYSVSREKKESFPLTVTSAQKNPTAFYLCASRFSGRGQYQPQHSGANVLTFGAGSRLTVL.

This clonotype came up once. The rearrangement uses TRBV2 and TRBJ2-3; 10 bases line up with TRBD2. The V and J ends lost 5 bases and 4 bases, in that order; junction bases with no gene match: 6. The length of the CDR3 is 15 residues. In germline, CDR1 is SNHLY, CDR2 FYNNEI. The chain's CDR3 is CASSPRSGRSDTQYF. The CDR3 coding sequence is TGTGCCAGCAGTCCTCGTAGCGGGAGGTCAGATACGCAGTATTTT.

On this clonotype itself: This may arise from a read error, as a much more abundant clone is one base away. The rearrangement links TRBV5-6 to TRBJ2-7; 9 bases line up with TRBD1. CDR1 is SGHDT, CDR2 YYEEEE, per germline. The CDR3 contains 15 residues. J gave up 2 bases and V 4 bases, and 7 bases lay outside the gene matches. The CDR3 DNA is TGTGCCAGCAGCCCCGGGACAGGGAATGCCTACGAGCAGTACGTC. This codes for CASSPGTGNAYEQYV.

Only a few counts were recorded for this clonotype. Given a much more abundant clone one base away, this may be a read error. The missing conserved phenylalanine or tryptophan at the end of this CDR3 makes a read error likely. The chain carries TRBV4-1 and TRBJ1-5, with D unclear. Trimming removed 1 base at V and 6 bases at J, with 13 bases between. The germline gives CDR1 MGHRA, CDR2 YSYEKL. This CDR3 comprises 15 residues. The DNA for the CDR3 is TGCGCCAGCAGCCAAGCCTCCGGGTTGCTTCAGCCCCAGCATTGT. This gives the protein CASSQASGLLQPQHC.

The gene calls are TRBV12-3 or TRBV12-4 and TRBJ2-1; D not certain. Trimming pared 3 bases from V and 5 bases from J, leaving 11 bases between. The CDR3 runs to 14 residues. The DNA for the CDR3 is TGTGCCAGCAGTTTGGCAGACGGAAACAATGAGCAGTTCTTC. This codes for CASSLADGNNEQFF.

This clonotype counts as medium-sized. This chain connects TRBV2 to TRBJ2-3; 8 bases are a match to TRBD2. The V and J ends lost 7 bases and 9 bases, in that order; junction bases with no gene match: 6. The CDR3 loop spans 12 amino acids. Germline V gene data show CDR1 as SNHLY and CDR2 as FYNNEI. The CDR3 DNA is TGTGCCAGCATTCGAGCGGGGGCAACGCAGTATTTT. This gives the protein CASIRAGATQYF.

This clonotype was observed at least ten times. The V and J genes are TRBV4-3 and TRBJ2-3, with a possible D match to TRBD2 (6 bases). Trimming took off 0 bases at V and 4 bases at J, with 17 bases between the two ends. CDR1 LGHNA and CDR2 YSLEER come from the germline V gene. The CDR3 is made up of 17 amino acids. The CDR3 DNA sequence: TGCGCCAGCAGCCAAGACGTGGAACCGGGGGAGTCAGATACGCAGTATTTT. This gives the protein CASSQDVEPGESDTQYF.

The V call is TRBV19, the J call TRBJ2-1; 8 nucleotides line up with TRBD1. The V and J ends lost 3 bases and 7 bases, in that order; junction bases with no gene match: 8. The V gene's germline CDR1 is LNHDA and CDR2 SQIVND (reference sequence). This CDR3 comprises 15 residues. In DNA form, the CDR3 reads TGTGCCAGTAGTATTGGACAGGGTCACTTTAATGAGCAGTTCTTC. The encoded protein is CASSIGQGHFNEQFF.

The chain combines TRBV19 with TRBJ2-1; possible D gene TRBD2, 5 bases. CDR3 length equals 17 residues. Trimming took 3 bases from V and 0 from J, leaving 15 bases between them. Germline assignment: CDR1 LNHDA and CDR2 SQIVND (reference sequence). The CDR3 region is CASSIGLGFSSYNEQFF. CDR3 DNA: TGTGCCAGTAGTATCGGACTTGGCTTTAGCTCCTACAATGAGCAGTTCTTC.

This clonotype was recorded many times. V gene TRBV5-1 combines with J gene TRBJ2-5; tentative D call: TRBD2 (6 bases). CDR1 and CDR2 from the germline V gene are SGHRS and YFSETQ. The CDR3 totals 14 residues. Trimming removed 3 bases at V and 3 bases at J, with 12 bases between. The CDR3 coding sequence is TGCGCCAGCAGCTGGCCGGGACTCAAAGAGACCCAGTACTTC. This translates into CASSWPGLKETQYF.

Notes on this clonotype: This sequence may be a read error, since a much larger clone differs from it by one base. V and J are TRBV30 and TRBJ1-1; D is undetermined. Germline V gives CDR1 GTSNPN, CDR2 SVGIG (reference sequence). The CDR3 contains 13 residues. Trimming shortened V by 0 bases and J by 7 bases, and 12 bases separated the two germline ends. The CDR3 DNA reads as TGTGCCTGGAGTGTACGCTTGCGCAGTGAAGCTTTCTTT. Its translation is CAWSVRLRSEAFF.

This clonotype was detected ten times or more. V and J are TRBV19 and TRBJ1-2, with unresolved D. Germline-derived CDR1 and CDR2 are LNHDA and SQIVND (reference sequence). CDR3 size: 14 residues. The V end lost 2 bases, the J end lost 5 bases, and 12 bases lay between the germline ends. CDR3 residues: CASSIPTSRYGYTF. The CDR3 coding sequence is TGTGCCAGTAGTATACCAACGTCCCGGTATGGCTACACCTTC.